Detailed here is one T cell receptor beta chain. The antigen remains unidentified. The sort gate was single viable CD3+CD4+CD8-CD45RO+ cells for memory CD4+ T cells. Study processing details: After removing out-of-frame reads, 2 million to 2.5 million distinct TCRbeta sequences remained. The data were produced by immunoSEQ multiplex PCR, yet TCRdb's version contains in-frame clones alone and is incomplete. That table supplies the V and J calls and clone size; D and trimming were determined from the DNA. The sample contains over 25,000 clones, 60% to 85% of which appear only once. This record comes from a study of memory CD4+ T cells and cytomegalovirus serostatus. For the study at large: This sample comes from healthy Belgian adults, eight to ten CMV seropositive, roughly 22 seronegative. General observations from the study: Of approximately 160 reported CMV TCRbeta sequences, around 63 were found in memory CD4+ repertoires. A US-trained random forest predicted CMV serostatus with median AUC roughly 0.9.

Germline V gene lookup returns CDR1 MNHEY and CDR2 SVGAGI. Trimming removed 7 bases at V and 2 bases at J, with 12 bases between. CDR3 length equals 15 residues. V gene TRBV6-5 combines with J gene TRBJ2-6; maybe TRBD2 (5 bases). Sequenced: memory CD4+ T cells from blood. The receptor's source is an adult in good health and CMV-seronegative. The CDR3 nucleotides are TGTGCCAGCACCCCCGAGGGAACTGGGGCCAACGTCCTGACTTTC. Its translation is CASTPEGTGANVLTF.